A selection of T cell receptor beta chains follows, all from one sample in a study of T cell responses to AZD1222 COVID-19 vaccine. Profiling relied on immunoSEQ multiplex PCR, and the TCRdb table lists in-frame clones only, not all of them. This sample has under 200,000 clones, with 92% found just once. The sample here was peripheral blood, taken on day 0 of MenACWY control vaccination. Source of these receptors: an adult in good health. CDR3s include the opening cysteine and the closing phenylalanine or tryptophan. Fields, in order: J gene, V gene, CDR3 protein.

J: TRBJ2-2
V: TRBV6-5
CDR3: CASSRPTNTGELFF

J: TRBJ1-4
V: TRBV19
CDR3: CASTQGARGNEKLFF

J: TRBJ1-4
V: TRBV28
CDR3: CASSLWDIATNEKLFF

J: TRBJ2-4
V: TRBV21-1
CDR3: CASSAYGTGLQYF

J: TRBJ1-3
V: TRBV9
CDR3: CASSPASGNTIYF

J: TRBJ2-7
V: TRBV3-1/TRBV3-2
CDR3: CASSQVGGGADEQYF

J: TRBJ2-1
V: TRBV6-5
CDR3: CASSSSLAGGGEQFF

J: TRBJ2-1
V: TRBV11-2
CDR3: CASSLAGGRRSYNEQFF

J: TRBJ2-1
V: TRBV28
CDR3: CASRPGGLAVYNEQFF

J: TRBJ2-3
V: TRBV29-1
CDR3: CSADAPAGTDTQYF

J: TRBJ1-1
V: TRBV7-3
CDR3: CASSPGSMNTEAFF

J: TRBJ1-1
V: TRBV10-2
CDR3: CASKTGMNTEAFF

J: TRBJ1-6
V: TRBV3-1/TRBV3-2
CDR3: CASSQEVRGSSPLHF

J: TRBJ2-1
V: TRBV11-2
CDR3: CASSHASLGNNEQFF

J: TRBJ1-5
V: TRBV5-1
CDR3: CASSLEHGNQPQHF

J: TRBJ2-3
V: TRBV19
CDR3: CASSIARDTQYF

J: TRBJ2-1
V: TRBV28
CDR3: CASSLWGPQGNEQFF

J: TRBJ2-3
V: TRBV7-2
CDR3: CASSPLGSGTDTQYF

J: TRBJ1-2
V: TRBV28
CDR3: CASRERGQLNYGYTF

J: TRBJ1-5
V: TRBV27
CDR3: CASSEGQGRQPQHF

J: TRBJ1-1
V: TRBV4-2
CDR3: CASSQAGGRDEAFF

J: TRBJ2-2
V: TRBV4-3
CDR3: CASSPKGGANTGELFF

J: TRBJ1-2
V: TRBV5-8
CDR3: CASSLAGGYGYTF

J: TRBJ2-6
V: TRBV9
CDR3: CASSIGRSGANVLTF

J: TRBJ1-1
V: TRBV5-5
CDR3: CASREGRGLVAEAFF

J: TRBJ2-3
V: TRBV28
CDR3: CASSVPRAGAQSTQYF

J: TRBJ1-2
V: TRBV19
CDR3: CASTPQAPAGYTF

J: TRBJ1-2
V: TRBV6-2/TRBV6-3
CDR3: CASSYGGVYGYTF

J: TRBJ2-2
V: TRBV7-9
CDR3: CASSSSTPQTGELFF

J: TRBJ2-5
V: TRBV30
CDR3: CAWSLGRQETQYF

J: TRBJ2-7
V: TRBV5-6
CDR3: CASSLTGTGLYGHF

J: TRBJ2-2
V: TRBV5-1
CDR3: CASSLGLAEEELFF

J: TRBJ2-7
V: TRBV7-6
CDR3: CASSSPGGHSEQYF

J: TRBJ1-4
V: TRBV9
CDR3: CASSVESAVNEKLFF

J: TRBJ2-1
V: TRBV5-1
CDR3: CASSLEASGNYNEQFF

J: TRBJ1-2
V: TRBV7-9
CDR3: CASSLLTGEGYTF

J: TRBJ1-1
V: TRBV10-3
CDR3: CAISEYGGNTEAFF

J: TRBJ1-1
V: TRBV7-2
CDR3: CASSFFPGTEAFF

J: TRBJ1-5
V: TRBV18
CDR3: CASSPNRGQGGQPQHF

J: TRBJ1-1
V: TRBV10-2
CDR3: CASTDRERANTEAFF

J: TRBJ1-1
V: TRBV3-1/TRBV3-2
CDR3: CASSQTGTGTEAFF

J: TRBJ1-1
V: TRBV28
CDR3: CASSLYQGLSAFF

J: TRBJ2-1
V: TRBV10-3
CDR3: CAGHSSRDNEQFF

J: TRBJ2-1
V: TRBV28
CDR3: CASILLGGPIDEQFF